The 10 T cell receptor beta chains listed next were all sequenced from one sample in a study of vaccination and CD4 T cells after COVID-19 (dated 2022 in TCRdb). Their antigen targets remain unknown. Taken with the paper, the label for treatment or condition translates to: approximately nine-day PBMC culture with coronavirus spike peptide pools or control peptides (ViraFEST assay). CD4+ T cells from unexposed donors were collected before the COVID-19 pandemic (2011-2018). The library was built by means of PCR. The sequencer was an Illumina iSeq 100. DNA from cultured CD4+ T cells underwent TCR sequencing with the Oncomine TCR Beta short-read assay at the Johns Hopkins FTIC core. Using fastp at Q25 and MiXCR, TCRdb reprocessed the public reads and kept productive beta chains. Each CDR3 protein appears once, grouped with its most common genes and DNA. The sample table holds about 7,800 distinct CDR3 sequences, of which under 65% were seen once. In total, the top ten clones hold about an eighth of the sample.

Sequencing was done on a sample of CD4+ T cells from blood, cultured in vitro. These receptors all come from a human donor in good health.

CDR3 sequence: CASSWGGPQETQYF. As DNA, the CDR3 is TGCGCCAGCAGCTGGGGGGGGCCCCAAGAGACCCAGTACTTC. The V gene is TRBV5-1, the J gene TRBJ2-5; possible D gene TRBD2, 7 bases. Germline V gene data show CDR1 as SGHRS and CDR2 as YFSETQ. Trimming left V 3 bases short and J 1 base short, with 10 bases between. This CDR3 is built from 14 residues. Supplemented by reference TRBV5-1 and TRBJ2-5, the full variable domain reads KAGVTQTPRYLIKTRGQQVTLSCSPISGHRSVSWYQQTPGQGLQFLFEYFSETQRNKGNFPGRFSGRQFSNSRSEMNVSTLELGDSALYLCASSWGGPQETQYFGPGTRLLVL.

This clonotype was observed once. The rearrangement uses TRBV28 and TRBJ2-2, with TRBD1 identical over 7 bases. CDR3 length equals 17 residues. Unmatched junction bases numbered 10, after V lost 3 bases and J lost 3 bases. Germline V gene sequence: CDR1 MDHEN, CDR2 SYDVKM. In DNA, the CDR3 is TGTGCCAGCAGTTTCCCGAGGGGGCAATCGTACACCGGGGAGCTGTTTTTT. Its translation is CASSFPRGQSYTGELFF.

This chain joins TRBV6-5 and TRBJ1-1; TRBD1 might be the D (5 bases). V dropped 1 base and J dropped 3 bases, with 6 bases sitting between them. There are 13 residues in the CDR3. Per the germline V gene, CDR1 is MNHEY and CDR2 is SVGAGI. The CDR3 DNA is TGTGCCAGCAGTTACTTGGGGGACACTGAAGCTTTCTTT. Protein: CASSYLGDTEAFF.

The CDR3 DNA sequence: TGTGCCAGCAGTTTTCCCCACACTCAGGACACAAAAAACATTCAGTACTTC. This encodes CASSFPHTQDTKNIQYF. V gene TRBV27 combines with J gene TRBJ2-4, with D possibly being TRBD1 (5 bases). Trimming cost V 3 bases and J 4 bases, with 19 bases left between them. The germline V gene encodes CDR1 MNHEY and CDR2 SMNVEV (reference sequence). This CDR3 region has 17 residues.

Notes on this clonotype: Sequence at one end of the junction differs from germline and may be a read error. The chain recombines TRBV10-3 with TRBJ2-2, with 9 bases aligning to TRBD2. The CDR3 consists of 16 residues. Germline lookup yields CDR1 ENHRY and CDR2 SYGVKD. The CDR3 DNA follows: TGTGCCAGCAGTGCCCTAGCGGGACTTAACACCGGGGAGCTGTTTTTT. Its translation is CASSALAGLNTGELFF.

The CDR3 DNA sequence: TGTGCCAGCAGTGACCAAACGGGACGGGTTCGCGAGCAGTACTTC. Protein product: CASSDQTGRVREQYF. This sequence joins TRBV6-1 and TRBJ2-7; TRBD1 or TRBD2 may be the D gene (5 bases each). Per the germline V gene, CDR1 is MNHNS and CDR2 is SASEGT. There are 15 residues in the CDR3. The germline V and J ends were trimmed by 3 bases and 6 bases, with 18 bases remaining between them.

This clonotype has just a few counts. J is TRBJ2-1 and V is TRBV7-9; D not certain. Trimming shortened V by 0 bases and J by 5 bases, and 8 bases separated the two germline ends. Germline values: CDR1 SEHNR, CDR2 FQNEAQ (reference sequence). This CDR3 spans 14 amino acids. DNA for the CDR3: TGTGCCAGCAGCTTAGCAGGGCCCCACAATGAGCAGTTCTTC. Amino acids: CASSLAGPHNEQFF. Variable domain in full (rest from reference TRBV7-9 and TRBJ2-1): DTGVSQNPRHKITKRGQNVTFRCDPISEHNRLYWYRQTLGQGPEFLTYFQNEAQLEKSRLLSDRFSAERPKGSFSTLEIQRTEQGDSAMYLCASSLAGPHNEQFFGPGTRLTVL.

Only one count was recorded for this clonotype. The chain couples TRBV5-1 to TRBJ1-2; TRBD1 matches at 7 bases. Germline V gives CDR1 SGHRS, CDR2 YFSETQ. The CDR3 sequence is 14 residues long. V lost 4 bases and J lost 6; bases outside the gene matches: 9. As DNA, the CDR3 is TGCGCCAGCAGCCCCAGACAGGGAATCCATGGCTACACCTTC. This codes for CASSPRQGIHGYTF. Using reference TRBV5-1 and TRBJ1-2 for the parts outside the CDR3, the full variable domain is KAGVTQTPRYLIKTRGQQVTLSCSPISGHRSVSWYQQTPGQGLQFLFEYFSETQRNKGNFPGRFSGRQFSNSRSEMNVSTLELGDSALYLCASSPRQGIHGYTFGSGTRLTVV.

V gene TRBV20-1 combines with J gene TRBJ1-2; 7 bases are shared with TRBD1. This CDR3 has 15 residues. The V gene end was trimmed by 0 bases and the J gene end by 4 bases; junction bases not matched to a gene: 8. CDR1 DFQATT and CDR2 SNEGSKA come from the germline V gene (reference sequence). CDR3 nucleotide sequence: TGCAGTGCTAGAGACAGGACAGGCTCTTCCTATGGCTACACCTTC. It codes for CSARDRTGSSYGYTF.

The chain recombines TRBV12-3 or TRBV12-4 with TRBJ1-3, with a tentative D call TRBD1 (6 bases). The CDR3 is made up of 13 amino acids. With 6 bases removed from V and 7 bases from J, the gap between germline ends came to 13 bases. The CDR3 loop is CASRIQGVNTIYF. The CDR3, as DNA: TGTGCCAGCAGAATACAGGGAGTGAACACCATATATTTT.